A selection of T cell receptor beta chains follows, all from one sample in a study of human T cells and chemical hapten exposure. TCRdb processed the RACE reads anew with MiXCR; each CDR3 protein has one entry. Of under 200,000 distinct CDR3 sequences in the sample, approximately 29% were seen once. Sequences were derived from whole blood, sampled in connection with sensitization to the hapten diphenylcyclopropenone (DPC). All receptors come from a woman in her 30s with alopecia areata. Some clones in this sample may be carry-over from other donors' samples. Each CDR3 is given with its conserved first and last residue. A D gene is named only where the DNA matches it firmly. Expanded clones are given a class, and other clones once, few, many or no size at all.

>TRBV7-8|NA|TRBJ2-1|NA
TGTGCCAGCAGGCGGGACCCTACCCGGGATGAGCAGTTCTTC
CASRRDPTRDEQFF
>TRBV29-1|TRBD2|TRBJ2-5|NA
TGCAGCGTTGGAAGCGGGAGTGGGACCCAGTACTTC
CSVGSGSGTQYF
>TRBV6-1|NA|TRBJ1-5|NA
TGTGCCAGCAAGGGCCACTCGGGGGGTCAGCCCCAGCATTTT
CASKGHSGGQPQHF
>TRBV4-1|NA|TRBJ2-7|NA
TGCGCCAGCAGCCAAGATCAAAGAGAGCAGTACTTC
CASSQDQREQYF
>TRBV6-5|TRBD1|TRBJ1-2|NA
TGTGCCAGCAGACAAACCGGGACAGGGAGCGGCTACACCTTC
CASRQTGTGSGYTF
>TRBV20-1|TRBD2|TRBJ2-3|NA
TGCAGTGGGGCGAGCGGGGTGGGAGATACGCAGTATTTT
CSGASGVGDTQYF
>TRBV20-1|TRBD2|TRBJ2-1|few
TGCAGTGCTAGAAGGACTAGCGGGATCTACAATGAGCAGTTCTTC
CSARRTSGIYNEQFF
>TRBV18|TRBD1|TRBJ1-6|NA
TGTGCCAGCTCACCCGACAGGGGTAATTCACCCCTCCACTTT
CASSPDRGNSPLHF
>TRBV29-1|TRBD1|TRBJ1-4|NA
TGCAGCGTGCCGCTCGGACAGGGTGGCGAAAAACTGTTTTTT
CSVPLGQGGEKLFF
>TRBV6-1|NA|TRBJ1-1|NA
TGTGCCAGCAGTGAGCTTCTCCGGGCCCTCCTGAACACTGAAGCTTTCTTT
CASSELLRALLNTEAFF
>TRBV4-2|TRBD2|TRBJ2-3|NA
TGTGCCAGCAGCCCCCAGCGGGGGCCTGGCACAGATACGCAGTATTTT
CASSPQRGPGTDTQYF
>TRBV10-3|NA|TRBJ2-7|NA
TGTGCCGCTGGGATGGGAGGGGGATACGAGCAGTACTTC
CAAGMGGGYEQYF
>TRBV29-1|NA|TRBJ2-7|NA
TGCAGCGTTGTCGACTACGAGCAGTACTTC
CSVVDYEQYF
>TRBV29-1|TRBD1|TRBJ2-7|few
TGCAGCGTTGAACGGACAGGCAAGATCGGCGAGCAGTACTTC
CSVERTGKIGEQYF
>TRBV7-2|NA|TRBJ1-5|few
TGTGCCAGCAGCTTTGCGGGGGGGGCCCATCAGCCCCAGCATTTT
CASSFAGGAHQPQHF
>TRBV18|NA|TRBJ1-1|few
TGTGCCAGCTCACCACCCAACAGGGAGGGGGCTGAAGCTTTCTTT
CASSPPNREGAEAFF
>TRBV28|NA|TRBJ1-4|NA
TGTGCCAGCAGTCCAGGGACTGCTAATGAAAAACTGTTTTTT
CASSPGTANEKLFF
>TRBV28|NA|TRBJ1-6|few
TGTGCCAGCAGTCCCCCGGCGGACACCATAATTTCACCCCTCCACTTT
CASSPPADTIISPLHF